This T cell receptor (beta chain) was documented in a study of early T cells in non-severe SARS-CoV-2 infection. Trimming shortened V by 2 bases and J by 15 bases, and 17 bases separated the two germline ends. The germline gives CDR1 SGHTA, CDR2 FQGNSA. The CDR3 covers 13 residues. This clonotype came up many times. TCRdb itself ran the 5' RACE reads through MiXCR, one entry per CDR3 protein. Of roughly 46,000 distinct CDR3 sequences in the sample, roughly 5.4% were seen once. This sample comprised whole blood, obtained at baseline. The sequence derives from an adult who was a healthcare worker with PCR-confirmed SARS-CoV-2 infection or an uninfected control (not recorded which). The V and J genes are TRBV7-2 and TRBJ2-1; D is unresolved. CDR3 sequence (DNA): TGTGCCAGCAGCTTAATCTTTAGGGTTCTACTGTTCTTC. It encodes CASSLIFRVLLFF.